This TCR beta chain was observed in a study of T cells in localized non-small cell lung cancer. Study observations and caveats: A median roughly 50 of the top 100 tumor clones appeared in adjacent lung. Longer overall survival was seen with higher T cell density measured in blood.

Points on this clone: What it binds is not known.

Profiled with immunoSEQ multiplex PCR; TCRdb holds only in-frame clones, not every one. This table has about 25,000 clones, 80% to 95% appearing once. The source of this sequence is a woman aged 40-69 years with stage I lung adenocarcinoma. The source was peripheral blood, collected before any cancer treatment.

DNA for the CDR3: TGTGCCAGCAATAAATGGGGTCAAGAGACCCAGTACTTC. Amino acid sequence: CASNKWGQETQYF. The chain has TRBV6-5 and TRBJ2-5; D is unresolved. The CDR3 sequence is 13 residues long. V lost 7 bases and J lost 2, with 11 bases in between. Germline CDR1 reads MNHEY; CDR2 reads SVGAGI.